This T cell receptor beta chain stems from a study of graft-versus-host responses after intestinal transplantation. The overall study: Recipients had transplants, and these were multivisceral, liver-intestinal, or isolated intestinal.

Trimming removed 4 bases from V and 11 bases from J; junction bases left unmatched: 7. Germline CDR1 is SGHNT and CDR2 is YYREEE (reference sequence). This CDR3 comprises 12 residues. Clones were read by immunoSEQ multiplex PCR, and TCRdb kept only the in-frame ones, dropping some. Here the sample spans fewer than 85,000 clones, 80% to 90% being singletons. Concerning this clone itself: The antigen remains unidentified.

The rearrangement uses TRBV5-4 and TRBJ1-1; TRBD1 matches 8 bases. The sequences come from unstimulated CD8+ T cells sorted from spleen or lymph node cells, collected before intestinal transplant. The clonotype originates from a human donor who received an intestinal transplant. The CDR3 here is CASSAPTGGAFF. CDR3 bases: TGTGCCAGCAGCGCTCCCACAGGGGGGGCTTTCTTT.